This T cell receptor (beta chain) was captured in a study of blood T cell repertoires in COVID-19. Sequencing was performed with immunoSEQ multiplex PCR; in TCRdb, only in-frame clones are kept and a portion is missing. The sample carries about 220,000 clones, 75% to 85% recorded once. V was cut by 7 bases and J by 5 bases, with 12 bases left in between. CDR1 and CDR2 from the germline V gene are MNHEY and SVGAGI. The CDR3 is 13 residues long. Only one count was recorded for this clone. The sequencing sample was made of peripheral blood. The receptor was derived from a woman aged 70 to 79 with COVID-19, enrolled during active disease. The chain is built from TRBV6-5 and TRBJ1-5; D unclear. The CDR3 sequence: CASNLGYYQPQHF. For the CDR3, the DNA is TGTGCCAGCAACCTCGGTTACTATCAGCCCCAGCATTTT.